This section outlines one T cell receptor (beta chain) sequence together with its context. The antigen is not known. Trimming shortened V by 2 bases and J by 13 bases, and 9 bases separated the two germline ends. Germline V gene sequence: CDR1 MNHEY, CDR2 SVGEGT. This CDR3 is 11 amino acids long. It was with a sample-barcoded 5' primer and a J-beta primer mix that a second PCR of about 6 to 12 cycles was run. TCRdb re-called the 5' RACE reads with MiXCR, one entry per CDR3 protein. The table shows over 1,500,000 distinct CDR3 sequences, with 40% to 55% occurring only once. These data belong to a study of blood T cells in healthy people across ages. General observations from the study: Significant beta diversity loss was already apparent by age approximately 38, declining roughly linearly.

The TCR was taken from a woman in her 40s in good health. Source material: blood. The chain joins TRBV6-2 or TRBV6-3 to TRBJ2-4; D is ambiguous. The CDR3 nucleotides read TGTGCCAGCAGTTACGGCGGTTGGCAGTACTTC. This codes for CASSYGGWQYF.